This is a list of T cell receptor beta chains from one sample in a study of spatial heterogeneity in lung cancer. MiXCR, applied by TCRdb to the 5' RACE reads, yields one record per CDR3 protein. The sample includes 45,000 to 65,000 distinct CDR3 sequences, about 7% of them seen just once. This material consisted of PBMCs, taken at surgery. These receptors were collected from a female donor with early-stage non-small cell lung cancer. CDR3s leave out the opening cysteine and the closing phenylalanine or tryptophan. Some rows have no size entry. The others give once, few or many, or a class for an expanded clone.

clone_size j_call v_call cdr3_aa
. TRBJ1-2 TRBV6-1 ASSEGGGGGYT
few TRBJ1-6 TRBV20-1 SATTAGNSPLH
many TRBJ2-7 TRBV6-5 ASSYSSGGPQEY
many TRBJ2-5 TRBV28 ASSLPVQETQY
many TRBJ2-3 TRBV11-3 ASSLGTWDTQY
. TRBJ1-5 TRBV2 ASSSGGFDQPQH
. TRBJ1-2 TRBV2 ASSEEGVLYGYT
few TRBJ2-2 TRBV25-1 ASRKEPNTGELF
. TRBJ2-1 TRBV7-9 ASRTSGADNEQF
. TRBJ1-6 TRBV5-1 ASSQGQGASPLH
few TRBJ1-2 TRBV29-1 SLRTTGEGYT
. TRBJ2-3 TRBV10-3 AISDGGDTQY
few TRBJ2-7 TRBV9 ASSGSSYEQY
many TRBJ2-3 TRBV18 ASSPSRQGTDTQY
few TRBJ2-3 TRBV4-3 ASSQDQRGVQNTQY
many TRBJ1-2 TRBV19 ASSSDRDHGYT
many TRBJ1-5 TRBV19 ASSPGTGGNQPQH
. TRBJ2-5 TRBV2 ASTKARGQETQY
. TRBJ1-2 TRBV20-1 SAIQFPYGYT
many TRBJ1-4 TRBV20-1 SAPTTGIEKLF
many TRBJ1-4 TRBV2 ASSEFGGEKLF
many TRBJ2-7 TRBV15 ATSPRTGFSYEQY
many TRBJ2-1 TRBV11-3 ASSFSDMRYNEQF
few TRBJ1-6 TRBV7-8 ASSLAVYNSPLH
many TRBJ2-1 TRBV7-3 ASSRSGGPNEQF